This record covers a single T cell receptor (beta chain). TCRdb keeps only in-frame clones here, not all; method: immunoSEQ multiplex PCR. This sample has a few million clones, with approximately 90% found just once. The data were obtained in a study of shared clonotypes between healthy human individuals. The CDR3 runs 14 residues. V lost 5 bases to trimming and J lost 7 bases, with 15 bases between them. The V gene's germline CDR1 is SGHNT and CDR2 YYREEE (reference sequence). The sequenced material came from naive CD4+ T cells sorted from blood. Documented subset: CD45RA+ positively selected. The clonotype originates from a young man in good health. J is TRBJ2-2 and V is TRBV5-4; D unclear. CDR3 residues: CASRGDWADGELFF. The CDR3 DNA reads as TGTGCCAGCAGGGGCGACTGGGCTGACGGGGAGCTGTTTTTT.